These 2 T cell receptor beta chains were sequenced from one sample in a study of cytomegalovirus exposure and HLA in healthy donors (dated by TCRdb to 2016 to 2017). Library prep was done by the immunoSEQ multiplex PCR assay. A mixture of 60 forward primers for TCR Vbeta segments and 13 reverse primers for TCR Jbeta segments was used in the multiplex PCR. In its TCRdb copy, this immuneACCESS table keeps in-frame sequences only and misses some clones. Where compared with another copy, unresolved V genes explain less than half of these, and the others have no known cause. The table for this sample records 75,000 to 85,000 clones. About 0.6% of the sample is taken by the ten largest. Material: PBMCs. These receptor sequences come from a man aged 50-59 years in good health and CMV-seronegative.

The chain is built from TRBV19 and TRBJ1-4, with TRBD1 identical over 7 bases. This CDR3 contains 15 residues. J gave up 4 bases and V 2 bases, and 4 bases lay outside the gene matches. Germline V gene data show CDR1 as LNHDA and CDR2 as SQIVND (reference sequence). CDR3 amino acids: CASSILGQLNEKLFF. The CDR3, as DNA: TGTGCCAGTAGTATACTGGGACAGCTTAATGAAAAACTGTTTTTT.

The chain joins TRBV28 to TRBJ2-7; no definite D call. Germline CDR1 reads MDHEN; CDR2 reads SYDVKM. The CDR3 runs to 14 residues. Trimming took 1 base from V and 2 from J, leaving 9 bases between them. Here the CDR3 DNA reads TGTGCCAGCAGTTTATTGGGCCAGCCCTACGAGCAGTACTTC. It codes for CASSLLGQPYEQYF. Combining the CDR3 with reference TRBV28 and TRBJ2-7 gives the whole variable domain DVKVTQSSRYLVKRTGEKVFLECVQDMDHENMFWYRQDPGLGLRLIYFSYDVKMKEKGDIPEGYSVSREKKERFSLILESASTNQTSMYLCASSLLGQPYEQYFGPGTRLTVT.